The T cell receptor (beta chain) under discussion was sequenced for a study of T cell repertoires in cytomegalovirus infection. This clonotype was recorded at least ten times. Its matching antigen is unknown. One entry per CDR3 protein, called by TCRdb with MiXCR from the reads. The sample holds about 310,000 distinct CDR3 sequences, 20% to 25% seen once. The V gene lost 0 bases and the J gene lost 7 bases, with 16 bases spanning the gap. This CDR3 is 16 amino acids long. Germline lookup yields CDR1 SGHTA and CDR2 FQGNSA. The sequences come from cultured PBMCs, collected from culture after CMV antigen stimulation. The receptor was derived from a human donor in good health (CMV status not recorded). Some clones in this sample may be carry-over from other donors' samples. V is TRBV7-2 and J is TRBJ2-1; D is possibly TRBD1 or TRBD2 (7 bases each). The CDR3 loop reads CASSLAPGGVRNEQFF. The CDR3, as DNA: TGTGCCAGCAGCTTAGCTCCAGGGGGGGTGCGGAATGAGCAGTTCTTC.